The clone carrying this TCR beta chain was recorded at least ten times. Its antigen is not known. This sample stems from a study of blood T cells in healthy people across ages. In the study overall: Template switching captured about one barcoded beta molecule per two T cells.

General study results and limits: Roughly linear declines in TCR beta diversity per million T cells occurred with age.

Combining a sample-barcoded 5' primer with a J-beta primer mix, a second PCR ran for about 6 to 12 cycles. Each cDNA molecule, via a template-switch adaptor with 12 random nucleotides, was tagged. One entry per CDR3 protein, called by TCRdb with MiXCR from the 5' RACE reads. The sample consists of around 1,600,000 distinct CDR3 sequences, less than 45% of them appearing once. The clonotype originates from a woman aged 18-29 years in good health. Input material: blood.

The DNA of the CDR3 is TGTGCCAGCAGTGATCTAGGGGCCAACGTCCTGACTTTC. Translating gives CASSDLGANVLTF. V gene TRBV6-1 combines with J gene TRBJ2-6, with no clear D. With 3 bases removed from V and 4 bases from J, the gap between germline ends came to 4 bases. CDR3 size: 13 residues. Germline CDR1 reads MNHNS; CDR2 reads SASEGT.